Listed below are T cell receptor beta chains from one sample, sequenced in a study of blood T cell repertoires in COVID-19. Profiled with immunoSEQ multiplex PCR; TCRdb holds only in-frame clones, not every one. This table holds under 350,000 clones, approximately 83% found once. Sequenced input: PBMCs or T cells enriched from blood (not recorded which). These receptors came from a woman aged 40 to 55 with acute COVID-19. CDR3s include the opening cysteine and the closing phenylalanine or tryptophan.

V gene,CDR3 protein
TRBV19,CASSLFGTSGLGYTF
TRBV5-1,CASGTKDSYEQYF
TRBV18,CASSPGLGAFEQYF
TRBV23-1,CASSQGLAGVPIYYEQYF
TRBV7-2,CASSLAESSYNEQFF
TRBV4-3,CASSAQGADYGYTF
TRBV27,CASSLFFRQTNEKLFF
TRBV24-1,CAPLDRENQPQHF
TRBV4-3,CASSQGDRVNTEAFF
TRBV10-3,CAISESTSGFTDTQYF
TRBV3-1/TRBV3-2,CASSQDLQGLYGYTF
TRBV28,CASPARPGQAYNEQFF
TRBV4-2,CASSQVGEYQPQHF
TRBV18,CASSPPYRSGSPLHF
TRBV10-3,CAIRPRDRASPLHF